Presented here are 13 T cell receptor beta chains from one specimen sequenced in a study of graft-versus-host responses after intestinal transplantation. No antigen is known for these receptors. Sequenced by immunoSEQ multiplex PCR; TCRdb stores in-frame clones only, minus some. The sample holds around 120,000 clones, 90% to 95% seen once. Specimen: unstimulated CD4+ T cells sorted from spleen or lymph node cells, collected before intestinal transplant. All receptors come from a human donor who received an intestinal transplant.

The CDR3 region has the DNA TGTGCCATCAGTGAGACCCGAGGGGCAAACACTGAAGCTTTCTTT. It translates to CAISETRGANTEAFF. This chain connects TRBV10-3 to TRBJ1-1, with TRBD1 as a possible D gene (5 bases). The CDR3 spans 15 residues. Germline CDR1 reads ENHRY; CDR2 reads SYGVKD. Deletions cut 2 bases from V and 2 bases from J, with 12 bases between.

The rearrangement uses TRBV19 and TRBJ2-1; D could derive from TRBD1 or TRBD2 (6 bases each). V lost 1 base and J 6 bases, leaving 13 bases between the germline ends. Germline assignment: CDR1 LNHDA and CDR2 SQIVND (reference sequence). The length of the CDR3 is 15 residues. The CDR3: CASSIGMSGANEQFF. The DNA of the CDR3 is TGTGCCAGTAGTATAGGCATGTCGGGGGCCAATGAGCAGTTCTTC.

This sequence joins TRBV6-6 and TRBJ2-6, with D unresolved. The CDR3 sequence is 15 residues long. V gave up 0 bases and J gave up 4 bases, with 7 bases separating them. The germline V gene has CDR1 MNHNY and CDR2 SVGAGI (reference sequence). The CDR3 sequence is CASSYSMGGANVLTF. CDR3 coding DNA: TGTGCCAGCAGTTACTCGATGGGGGGGGCCAACGTCCTGACTTTC.

This chain links TRBV11-3 with TRBJ2-7, with D perhaps matching TRBD2 (7 bases). The CDR3 contains 16 residues. V was trimmed by 0 bases and J by 1 base, leaving 13 bases between them. Germline V gene sequence: CDR1 SGHNT, CDR2 YENEEA. The CDR3 nucleotides are TGTGCCAGCAGCTTAGATAAACAGGGAGGGTCCTACGAGCAGTACTTC. This sequence encodes CASSLDKQGGSYEQYF.

V is TRBV23-1 and J is TRBJ2-7, with a weak D call TRBD2 (6 bases). TRBV23-1 is noted as an ORF with a role that remains uncertain. V gave up 10 bases and J gave up 5 bases, with 18 bases separating them. The CDR3 length is 13 residues. The CDR3 nucleotides read TGCGCCAACAGACGGGGCAGGGAGGACGAGCAGTACTTC. This codes for CANRRGREDEQYF.

This chain links TRBV9 with TRBJ2-2; TRBD2 matches 9 bases. The germline gives CDR1 SGDLS, CDR2 YYNGEE. The CDR3 covers 15 residues. V was clipped by 4 bases and J by 8 bases; unmatched bases: 9. The CDR3 here is CASSLIAGATGELFF. The CDR3 coding sequence is TGTGCCAGCAGCCTCATAGCGGGAGCTACAGGGGAGCTGTTTTTT.

The chain links TRBV9 to TRBJ1-1, with D uncertain. The length of the CDR3 is 12 residues. Germline lookup yields CDR1 SGDLS and CDR2 YYNGEE. V dropped 4 bases and J dropped 7 bases, with 11 bases sitting between them. CDR3 DNA: TGTGCCAGCAGCCCCGTGCAGGTTGAAGCTTTCTTT. Translating it yields CASSPVQVEAFF.

V is TRBV5-4 and J is TRBJ2-7, with 7 bases matching TRBD1. Germline V gene data show CDR1 as SGHNT and CDR2 as YYREEE (reference sequence). This CDR3 is 14 amino acids long. With 4 bases clipped from V and 2 bases from J, the junction kept 6 bases outside the gene matches. CDR3 sequence reads: CASSKPGQPYEQYF. In nucleotides, the CDR3 is TGTGCCAGCAGCAAACCGGGACAGCCCTACGAGCAGTACTTC.

The V call is TRBV7-3, the J call TRBJ2-2, with TRBD2 matching 14 bases. The CDR3 covers 17 residues. V lost 5 bases to trimming and J lost 7 bases; unmatched junction nucleotides: 9. The germline gives CDR1 SGHTA, CDR2 FQGTGA. Written as DNA, the CDR3 is TGTGCCAGCAGCCACCGTGGGACTAGCGGGAGTGTCGGGGAGCTGTTTTTT. Translated, it gives CASSHRGTSGSVGELFF.

This chain joins TRBV2 and TRBJ1-1; no clear D gene. Germline CDR1 SNHLY, CDR2 FYNNEI. V lost 6 bases and J 5 bases, leaving 16 bases between the germline ends. This CDR3 comprises 14 residues. The CDR3, as DNA: TGTGCCAGCAGGACTATTGACCGGGGAACTGAAGCTTTCTTT. This sequence encodes CASRTIDRGTEAFF.

This CDR3 reads CASSLGLAGGNEQFF. In nucleotides, the CDR3 is TGTGCCAGCAGCTTAGGACTAGCGGGAGGCAATGAGCAGTTCTTC. The chain recombines TRBV7-9 with TRBJ2-1, with 13 bases fitting TRBD2. The CDR3 extends over 15 amino acids. The V gene's germline CDR1 is SEHNR and CDR2 FQNEAQ (reference sequence). J was trimmed by 6 bases and V by 1 base; bases with no gene match: 0.

The chain recombines TRBV18 with TRBJ2-5; 8 nucleotides align to TRBD1. CDR1 KGHSH and CDR2 LQKENI come from the germline V gene. This CDR3 is built from 15 residues. The junction had 5 bases not matched to a gene; V was cut back by 2 bases and J by 3 bases. Written as DNA, the CDR3 is TGTGCCAGCTCACCATCCAGGGGGCTAAAAGAGACCCAGTACTTC. Amino acid sequence: CASSPSRGLKETQYF.

This chain joins TRBV5-4 and TRBJ2-7; a possible D gene is TRBD2 (6 bases). The CDR3 is 16 amino acids. The V gene's germline CDR1 is SGHNT and CDR2 YYREEE (reference sequence). V lost 4 bases, J lost 6 bases, and 23 bases lay in between. DNA for the CDR3: TGTGCCAGCAGCCCACCTCAGAACCGGGGAGGCCCCGAGCAGTACTTC. It translates to CASSPPQNRGGPEQYF.